The TCR beta chain under discussion was sequenced for a study of human T cells and chemical hapten exposure. In the study overall: For sensitization, 2% DPC was applied to an approximately 2 cm by approximately 2 cm patch of upper inner arm skin.

V shed 4 bases and J shed 0 bases, with 9 bases lying between them. Germline CDR1 SQVTM, CDR2 ANQGSEA. The CDR3 contains 13 residues. TCRdb independently ran MiXCR on the RACE reads; one entry per CDR3 protein. Here the sample spans roughly 82,000 distinct CDR3 sequences, 10% to 15% being singletons. This clonotype has just a few counts. Indicated time point: patch test 1, 2 weeks after DPC sensitization. Treatment here: therapeutic diphenylcyclopropenone sensitization with weekly scalp DPC. Alopecia patients between 18 and 70 years old and suitable for DPC were used as donors. The sequence was collected from a woman aged 60-75 years with alopecia areata. Some clones in this sample may be carry-over from other donors' samples. The chain joins TRBV29-1 to TRBJ1-1; D is unresolved. Sample: whole blood, taken in connection with sensitization to the hapten diphenylcyclopropenone (DPC). CDR3 sequence (DNA): TGCAGCGTTGTTGAATTCATGAACACTGAAGCTTTCTTT. Protein sequence: CSVVEFMNTEAFF. Full variable domain (outside the CDR3, taken from reference TRBV29-1 and TRBJ1-1): SAVISQKPSRDICQRGTSLTIQCQVDSQVTMMFWYRQQPGQSLTLIATANQGSEATYESGFVIDKFPISRPNLTFSTLTVSNMSPEDSSIYLCSVVEFMNTEAFFGQGTRLTVV.